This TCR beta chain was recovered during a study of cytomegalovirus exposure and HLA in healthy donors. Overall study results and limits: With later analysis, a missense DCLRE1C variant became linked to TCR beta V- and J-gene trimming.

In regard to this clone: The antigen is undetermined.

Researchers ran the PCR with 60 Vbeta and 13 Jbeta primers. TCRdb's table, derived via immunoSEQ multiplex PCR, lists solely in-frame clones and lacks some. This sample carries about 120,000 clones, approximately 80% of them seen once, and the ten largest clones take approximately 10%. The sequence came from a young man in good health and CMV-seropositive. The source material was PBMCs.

In DNA form, the CDR3 reads TGTGTCAAGGGAGCGGGCAGGCTCCAAGAGACCCAGTACTTC. Its translation: CVKGAGRLQETQYF. V usage is TRBV9 and J usage is TRBJ2-5, with D maybe TRBD2 (6 bases). The V gene's germline CDR1 is SGDLS and CDR2 YYNGEE. The CDR3 totals 14 residues.